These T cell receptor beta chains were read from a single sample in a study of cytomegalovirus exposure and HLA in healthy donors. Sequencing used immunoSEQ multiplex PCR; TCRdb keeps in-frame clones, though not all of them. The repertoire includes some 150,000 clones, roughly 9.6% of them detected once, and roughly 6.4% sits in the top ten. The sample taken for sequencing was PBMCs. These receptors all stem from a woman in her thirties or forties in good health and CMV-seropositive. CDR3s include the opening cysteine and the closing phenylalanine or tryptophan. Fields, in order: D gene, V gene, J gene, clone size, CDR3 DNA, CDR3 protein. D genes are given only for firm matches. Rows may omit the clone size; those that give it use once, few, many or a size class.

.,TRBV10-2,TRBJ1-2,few,TGCGCCAGCAGAGAAGACAGGCACTATGGCTACACCTTC,CASREDRHYGYTF
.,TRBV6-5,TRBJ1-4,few,TGTGCCAGCAGGACCTTCAGGGGTCGAGAAAAACTGTTTTTT,CASRTFRGREKLFF
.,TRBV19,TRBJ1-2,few,TGTGCCAGTAGTCCCCTAGGAGATTATGGCTACACCTTC,CASSPLGDYGYTF
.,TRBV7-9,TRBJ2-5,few,TGTGCCAGCAGCTGGACAGTGGGACAACAAGAGACCCAGTACTTC,CASSWTVGQQETQYF
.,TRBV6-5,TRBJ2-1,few,TGTGCCAGCAGTCCCCGGGTTTCAGTGGGCAATGAGCAGTTCTTC,CASSPRVSVGNEQFF
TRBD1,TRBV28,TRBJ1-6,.,TGTGCCAGCAGTCTGCAGGGGGCCCTACGTGCCCTCCACTTT,CASSLQGALRALHF
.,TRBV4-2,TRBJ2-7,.,TGTGCCAGCAGCCAAGCGGTTAGCGACTACGAGCAGTACTTC,CASSQAVSDYEQYF
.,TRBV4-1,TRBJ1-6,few,TGCGCCAGCAGCCAAGAAGATCCAATGGGGGAGGGAGCATATAATTCACCCCTCCACTTT,CASSQEDPMGEGAYNSPLHF
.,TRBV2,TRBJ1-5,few,TGTGCCAGCCGACAGCATAGCAATCAGCCCCAGCATTTT,CASRQHSNQPQHF
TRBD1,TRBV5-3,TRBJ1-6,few,TGTGCCAGAAGCGCCGGGACAGGGAAGAATTCACCCCTCCACTTT,CARSAGTGKNSPLHF
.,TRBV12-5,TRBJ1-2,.,.,CASGLVWGLGSVF
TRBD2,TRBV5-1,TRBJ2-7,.,TGCGCCAGCACTGTGGGACTAGCGGGGGGACGGTACGAGCAGTACTTC,CASTVGLAGGRYEQYF
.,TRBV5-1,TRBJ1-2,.,TGCGCCAGCCGAAGCCAAGGGGTCTCAATCTATGGCTACACCTTC,CASRSQGVSIYGYTF
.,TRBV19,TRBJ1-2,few,TGTGCCAGTAGTTATTCGATAGCGGTCCCCACATATGGCTACACCTTC,CASSYSIAVPTYGYTF
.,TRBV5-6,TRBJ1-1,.,TGTGCCAGCAGCGACACATACACTGAAGCTTTCTTT,CASSDTYTEAFF
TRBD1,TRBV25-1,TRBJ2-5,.,TGTGCCAGCAGTGAATCGGGATTGAGGGGGCAGCAGTACTTC,CASSESGLRGQQYF
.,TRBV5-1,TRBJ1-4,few,TGCGCCAGCAGCTACGCAGGGACAACTAATGAAAAACTGTTTTTT,CASSYAGTTNEKLFF
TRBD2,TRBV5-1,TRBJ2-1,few,TGCGCCAGCAGCGCAGGACTAGCGGGGGGGCTCACCTACAATGAGCAGTTCTTC,CASSAGLAGGLTYNEQFF
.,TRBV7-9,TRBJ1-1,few,TGTGCCAGCAGCTTAGAGAGCACTGAAGCTTTCTTT,CASSLESTEAFF
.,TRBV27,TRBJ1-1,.,TGTGCCAGCAGTTTTTGGGGGCATCAGAACACTGAAGCTTTCTTT,CASSFWGHQNTEAFF
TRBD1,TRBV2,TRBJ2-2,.,TGTGCCAGCAAGGGACAGGGTTTTGCCGGGGAGCTGTTTTTT,CASKGQGFAGELFF
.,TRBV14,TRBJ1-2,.,TGTGCCAGCAGTACCGGGATTATCCCCGGCGGCTACACCTTC,CASSTGIIPGGYTF
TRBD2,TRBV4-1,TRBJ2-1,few,TGCGCCAGCAGCCATGGGACTAGCGGGGGGAATGAGCAGTTCTTC,CASSHGTSGGNEQFF
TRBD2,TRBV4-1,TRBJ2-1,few,TGCGCCAGCAGCCGCCGACTAGCGGATACCTACAATGAGCAGTTCTTC,CASSRRLADTYNEQFF
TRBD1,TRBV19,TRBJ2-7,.,TGTGCCAGTAGTACCACAGGGGGTCGCGAGCAGTACTTC,CASSTTGGREQYF
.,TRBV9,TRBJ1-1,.,TGTGCCAGCAGCGTAGGCACAGCTAACACTGAAGCTTTCTTT,CASSVGTANTEAFF
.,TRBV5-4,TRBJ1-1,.,TGTGCCAGCAGCTTGGGTCTCGAGGTCATGAACACTGAAGCTTTCTTT,CASSLGLEVMNTEAFF
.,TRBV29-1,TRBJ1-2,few,TGCAGCATCCCAGGGAAGGGTAACTATGGCTACACCTTC,CSIPGKGNYGYTF
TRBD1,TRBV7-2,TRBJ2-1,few,TGTGCCAGCAGCTTATTCGGGACAGGGGTACATGAGCAGTTCTTC,CASSLFGTGVHEQFF
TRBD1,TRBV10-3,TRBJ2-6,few,TGTGCCACCCGGACAGGGGGATTATCTGATGGGGCCAACGTCCTGACTTTC,CATRTGGLSDGANVLTF
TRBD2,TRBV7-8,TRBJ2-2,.,TGTGCCAGCAGCTTAGCGATAACTAGCGCTGGGGAGCTGTTTTTT,CASSLAITSAGELFF
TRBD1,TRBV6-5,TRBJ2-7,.,TGTGCCAGCAGTTCAGTCAGGGGGCGCGACGAGCAGTACTTC,CASSSVRGRDEQYF
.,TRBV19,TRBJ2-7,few,TGTGCCAGTAGTATAGATGAAGGAGCGGACGAGCAGTACTTC,CASSIDEGADEQYF
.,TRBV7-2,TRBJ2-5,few,TGTGCCAGCAGCTTAGTCTCAGGGGTGGAGACCCAGTACTTC,CASSLVSGVETQYF
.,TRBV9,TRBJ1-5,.,TGTGCCAGCAGAAGGACAGTTAGCAATCAGCCCCAGCATTTT,CASRRTVSNQPQHF
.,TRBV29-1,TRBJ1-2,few,TGCAGCGTGTGGGGGGGGGACGGGGGCTACACCTTC,CSVWGGDGGYTF
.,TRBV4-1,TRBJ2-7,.,TGCGCCAGCAGCCAAGATAGAGGCCTCACCTACGAGCAGTACTTC,CASSQDRGLTYEQYF
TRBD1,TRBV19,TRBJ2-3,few,TGTGCCAGTAGCAGACAGGGGGCCACAGATACGCAGTATTTT,CASSRQGATDTQYF
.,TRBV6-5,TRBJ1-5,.,TGTGCCAGCTCGCCTAGTTATAGCAATCAGCCCCAGCATTTT,CASSPSYSNQPQHF
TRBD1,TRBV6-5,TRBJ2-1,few,TGTGCCAGCAGCCCAGGGACAGGGCTTGGTAGTGAGCAGTTCTTC,CASSPGTGLGSEQFF
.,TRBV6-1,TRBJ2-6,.,TGTGCCAGCAGTGACGGGACTGCCTGGGCCAACGTCCTGACTTTC,CASSDGTAWANVLTF
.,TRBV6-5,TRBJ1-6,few,TGTGCCAGCAGTTACCTCAGGGGCCAGGACTCACCCCTCCACTTT,CASSYLRGQDSPLHF